This TCR beta chain originates from a study of cytomegalovirus exposure and HLA in healthy donors. Findings and caveats of the study: Across donors, sequencing depth was assumed by presence/absence analyses to be roughly uniform. Association of a missense DCLRE1C variant with TCR beta V- and J-gene trimming was reported in a later analysis. It was reported that the classifier diagnosed cytomegalovirus status with high specificity and sensitivity in both the original and validation cohorts. The authors later found TCR association rates varying by HLA locus, with DRB1 most and HLA-C fewest.

With respect to this clone: Antigen unknown.

Amplification used 60 Vbeta primers and 13 Jbeta primers. Here immunoSEQ multiplex PCR was the method, and the copy in TCRdb shows in-frame clones only, minus some. The sample includes 210,000 or so clones, approximately 78% of them seen just once. This TCR derives from a boy between 5 and 17 years old in good health and CMV-seronegative. The source material was PBMCs.

This chain's CDR3 is CASSQGQGTSGNTIYF. CDR3 bases: TGTGCCAGCAGCCAAGGGCAGGGGACCTCTGGAAACACCATATATTTT. The chain carries TRBV14 and TRBJ1-3, with TRBD1 as a possible D gene (6 bases). Germline CDR1 reads SGHDN; CDR2 reads FVKESK. The CDR3 loop spans 16 amino acids. V was trimmed by 1 base and J by 0 bases, leaving 10 bases between them.